These T cell receptor beta chains were read from a single sample in a study of a mutant IDH1 vaccine in newly diagnosed glioma. Profiled with immunoSEQ multiplex PCR; TCRdb holds only in-frame clones, not every one. This repertoire shows about 36,000 clones, about four fifths found once; its top ten account for over 13%. These receptors lack a known antigen. The source material was peripheral blood mononuclear cells (PBMCs), sampled from a glioma patient whose treatment included an IDH1 peptide vaccine. The receptor set was obtained from a woman younger than 45 with glioma. Some clones in this sample may be carry-over from other donors' samples. Each CDR3 is given with its conserved first and last residue. The D gene is left open where the match is weak. Size is omitted from some rows. Given values are once, few, many or a class for expanded clones.

-	TRBJ1-5	TRBV28	-	CASTKTGSGQPQHF	TGTGCCAGCACCAAGACAGGCTCGGGACAGCCCCAGCATTTT
-	TRBJ2-2	TRBV5-6	TRBD1	CASSTGTGFPGELFF	TGTGCCAGCAGCACCGGGACAGGGTTTCCCGGGGAGCTGTTTTTT
medium-sized	TRBJ2-7	TRBV14	-	CASSLRGASYEQYF	TGTGCCAGCAGCCTCCGGGGTGCAAGTTACGAGCAGTACTTC
-	TRBJ2-1	TRBV11-2	TRBD2	CASSSWGEASGYNEQFF	TGTGCCAGCAGCTCCTGGGGTGAGGCTAGCGGGTACAATGAGCAGTTCTTC
-	TRBJ1-5	TRBV21-1	-	CASSKFGPREGNQPQHF	TGTGCCAGCAGCAAATTTGGACCGCGGGAGGGCAATCAGCCCCAGCATTTT
few	TRBJ1-1	TRBV7-2	-	CASSLEEGWTEAFF	TGTGCCAGCAGCTTAGAGGAGGGGTGGACTGAAGCTTTCTTT
once	TRBJ2-1	TRBV19	TRBD2	CASSIRPSGTSDNEQFF	TGTGCCAGTAGTATTAGGCCTAGCGGGACCTCCGACAATGAGCAGTTCTTC
once	TRBJ1-1	TRBV5-1	TRBD1	CASSLEGGDVF	TGCGCCAGCAGCTTGGAAGGGGGCGACGTCTTT
-	TRBJ1-1	TRBV6-5	TRBD1	CASWDSGATEAFF	TGTGCCAGTTGGGACAGTGGCGCCACTGAAGCTTTCTTT
-	TRBJ2-7	TRBV7-9	-	CASSRPGPRDEQYF	TGTGCCAGCAGCCGCCCGGGACCGCGGGACGAGCAGTACTTC
few	TRBJ1-1	TRBV7-6	TRBD1	CASSPTGGTEAFF	TGTGCCAGCAGTCCGACAGGGGGCACTGAAGCTTTCTTT
-	TRBJ1-2	TRBV9	-	CASSPGGAGGYTF	TGTGCCAGCAGCCCGGGGGGGGCGGGTGGCTACACCTTC
-	TRBJ2-1	TRBV7-6	-	CASSHSGLSSYNEQFF	TGTGCCAGCAGCCATAGCGGATTGAGCTCCTACAATGAGCAGTTCTTC
-	TRBJ1-1	TRBV19	-	CASRLRTERNTEAFF	TGTGCCAGTAGGCTACGGACGGAACGGAACACTGAAGCTTTCTTT
few	TRBJ1-2	TRBV6-5	TRBD1	CASSLRQGGGYTF	TGTGCCAGCAGCCTCCGACAGGGAGGTGGCTACACCTTC
-	TRBJ2-3	TRBV20-1	-	CSAVRGDTQYF	TGCAGTGCTGTGCGGGGAGATACGCAGTATTTT
-	TRBJ1-4	TRBV4-2	-	CASSQDSEGAGEKLFF	TGTGCCAGCAGCCAAGATTCTGAAGGGGCGGGTGAAAAACTGTTTTTT
-	TRBJ1-4	TRBV18	-	CASSPARGYEKTNEKLFF	TGTGCCAGCTCACCGGCTCGGGGGTATGAGAAGACTAATGAAAAACTGTTTTTT
few	TRBJ2-7	TRBV27	-	CASSFLASYEQYF	TGTGCCAGCAGTTTTTTGGCCAGCTACGAGCAGTACTTC
-	TRBJ2-6	TRBV19	-	CASGEGYFQSSGANVLTF	TGTGCCAGTGGCGAGGGGTACTTTCAGAGCTCTGGGGCCAACGTCCTGACTTTC
once	TRBJ2-7	TRBV7-9	TRBD2	CASSLAGGLYEQYF	TGTGCCAGCAGCCTGGCGGGGGGACTCTACGAGCAGTACTTC
-	TRBJ1-1	TRBV7-8	-	CASSLQGGEVTEAFF	TGTGCCAGCAGCCTACAGGGAGGAGAGGTCACTGAAGCTTTCTTT
-	TRBJ1-2	TRBV5-1	-	CASSGATNYGYTF	TGCGCCAGCAGCGGGGCAACTAACTATGGCTACACCTTC
-	TRBJ2-1	TRBV9	TRBD1	CASSVGWGQGVPQQQFF	TGTGCCAGCAGCGTAGGGTGGGGACAGGGAGTCCCCCAACAACAGTTCTTC
-	TRBJ2-5	TRBV5-1	-	CASSLSWGETQYF	TGCGCCAGCAGCTTGAGTTGGGGAGAGACCCAGTACTTC
-	TRBJ2-7	TRBV4-1	TRBD2	CASSPQEGGGSYEQYF	TGCGCCAGCAGCCCCCAGGAGGGCGGGGGATCCTACGAGCAGTACTTC
-	TRBJ2-7	TRBV12-5	-	CASGFDLRDGSSYEQYF	TGTGCTAGTGGTTTTGACCTCCGGGACGGCAGCTCCTACGAGCAGTACTTC
once	TRBJ2-1	TRBV15	TRBD2	CATSRERGRAYNEQFF	TGTGCCACCAGCAGAGAACGGGGGAGGGCCTACAATGAGCAGTTCTTC
once	TRBJ1-1	TRBV7-6	-	CASRDRRGTEAFF	TGTGCCAGCCGCGACAGGCGGGGTACCGAAGCTTTCTTT
-	TRBJ2-2	TRBV5-1	TRBD2	CASSPAGNANTGELFF	TGCGCCAGCAGCCCAGCGGGAAATGCGAACACCGGGGAGCTGTTTTTT
-	TRBJ2-5	TRBV12-5	TRBD2	CASALSGDQETQYF	TGTGCTAGTGCCCTTAGCGGGGACCAAGAGACCCAGTACTTC
-	TRBJ2-7	TRBV28	TRBD2	CASSSGTSVSYEQYF	TGTGCCAGCAGTTCCGGGACTAGCGTGTCCTACGAGCAGTACTTC
once	TRBJ2-5	TRBV6-5	TRBD1	CASREGTGQETQYF	TGTGCCAGCAGGGAGGGGACAGGGCAAGAGACCCAGTACTTC
once	TRBJ1-4	TRBV27	-	CASSPLQGPSGEKLFF	TGTGCCAGCAGCCCGCTACAGGGACCCTCCGGAGAAAAACTGTTTTTT
few	TRBJ2-2	TRBV9	-	CASSPLDAGNTGELFF	TGTGCCAGCAGCCCACTAGACGCGGGAAACACCGGGGAGCTGTTTTTT
few	TRBJ1-1	TRBV27	-	CASSPGGVVTEAFF	TGTGCCAGCAGTCCCGGGGGGGTAGTCACTGAAGCTTTCTTT
-	TRBJ2-7	TRBV5-1	TRBD2	CASSLGLAGGEQYF	TGCGCCAGCAGCTTGGGACTAGCGGGAGGCGAGCAGTACTTC
-	TRBJ2-7	TRBV19	-	CASSTHLGRANEQYF	TGTGCCAGTAGTACCCACCTCGGCAGGGCAAACGAGCAGTACTTC
-	TRBJ1-5	TRBV19	-	CASSNRGPVQPQHF	TGTGCCAGTAGTAATCGGGGCCCCGTTCAGCCCCAGCATTTT
-	TRBJ2-7	TRBV7-9	TRBD1	CASRQTGAEQYF	TGTGCCAGCAGACAGACAGGGGCCGAGCAGTACTTC
-	TRBJ2-4	TRBV4-1	TRBD2	CASSTQGLAGGAAKNIQYF	TGCGCCAGCAGCACCCAAGGACTAGCGGGAGGAGCCGCCAAAAACATTCAGTACTTC
-	TRBJ2-3	TRBV9	-	CASSPLPTDTQYF	TGTGCCAGCAGCCCCCTCCCCACAGATACGCAGTATTTT
-	TRBJ2-1	TRBV2	-	CASAGGQSDNEQFF	TGTGCCAGCGCAGGAGGACAGTCTGACAATGAGCAGTTCTTC
once	TRBJ1-3	TRBV9	-	CASSGNTIYF	TGTGCCAGCAGCGGAAACACCATATATTTT
-	TRBJ1-1	TRBV6-1	-	CASSEKWEGFGEAFF	TGTGCCAGCAGTGAAAAATGGGAGGGTTTCGGTGAAGCTTTCTTT